One and the same sample provided the 31 T cell receptor beta chains below, sequenced in a study of T-cell memory formation after mild COVID-19. TCRdb redid the calling of the 5' RACE reads with MiXCR, one entry per CDR3 protein. Of about 190,000 distinct CDR3 sequences in the sample, about 18% were seen once. The sample taken for sequencing was PBMCs or a T cell subset sorted from them (not recorded which). Receptors originate from an adult woman who had mild COVID-19 (a few samples of this study predate the infection). Cell type and time point are not known.

This clonotype has only a few counts. The rearrangement links TRBV7-9 to TRBJ2-7; D ambiguous. V lost 1 base and J 4 bases, leaving 14 bases between the germline ends. This CDR3 region has 15 residues. Germline lookup yields CDR1 SEHNR and CDR2 FQNEAQ (reference sequence). The CDR3 protein is CASSLGLPVAYEQYF. The CDR3 DNA follows: TGTGCCAGCAGCTTAGGTCTCCCCGTGGCTTACGAGCAGTACTTC.

The rearrangement joins TRBV6-2 or TRBV6-3 to TRBJ2-7, with D hard to call. Trimming left V 5 bases short and J 3 bases short, with 14 bases between. Germline V gene sequence: CDR1 MNHEY, CDR2 SVGEGT. The CDR3 runs to 14 residues. CDR3 DNA: TGTGCCAGCAGTCGGACCACGTCGGGCTACGAGCAGTACTTC. This encodes CASSRTTSGYEQYF.

This chain links TRBV12-3 or TRBV12-4 with TRBJ1-6; TRBD1 is a possible D gene (6 bases). With 6 bases removed from V and 0 bases from J, the gap between germline ends came to 15 bases. The length of the CDR3 is 17 residues. The CDR3 is CASSTDRSLSYNSPLHF. In DNA form, the CDR3 reads TGTGCCAGCAGCACCGACAGGAGCCTCTCCTATAATTCACCCCTCCACTTT.

This clonotype was detected ten times or more. This sequence joins TRBV29-1 and TRBJ2-3; 9 bases are a match to TRBD2. Trimming took 6 bases from V and 0 from J; bases not matched to a gene: 7. Germline CDR1 SQVTM, CDR2 ANQGSEA. This CDR3 comprises 15 residues. Here the CDR3 reads CSVRAGTSSTDTQYF. CDR3 sequence (DNA): TGCAGCGTGAGGGCCGGGACTAGCAGCACAGATACGCAGTATTTT.

The chain uses TRBV24-1 and TRBJ2-1, with TRBD2 matching over 10 bases. In germline, CDR1 is KGHDR, CDR2 SFDVKD. With V trimmed by 6 bases and J by 2 bases, 3 bases remained unmatched. The CDR3 runs 15 residues. The CDR3 DNA reads TGTGCCACCAGTCCACTAGCGGGGACCTACAATGAGCAGTTCTTC. It translates to CATSPLAGTYNEQFF.

This clonotype occurred a few times. The chain links TRBV7-2 to TRBJ1-2; 7 bases line up with TRBD1. CDR3 length: 15 residues. Germline V gene sequence: CDR1 SGHTA, CDR2 FQGNSA. The V gene end was trimmed by 4 bases and the J gene end by 4 bases; junction bases not matched to a gene: 9. The CDR3 here is CASSSLGTDLYGYTF. CDR3 nucleotides: TGTGCCAGCAGCTCCCTCGGGACAGACCTCTATGGCTACACCTTC.

In its sample, this clonotype was seen a few times. This sequence joins TRBV12-3 or TRBV12-4 and TRBJ1-1, with 11 bases aligning to TRBD1. V lost 3 bases and J lost 3; bases outside the gene matches: 6. The CDR3 contains 16 residues. CDR3 sequence: CASSFWTGGAYTEAFF. The CDR3, as DNA: TGTGCCAGCAGTTTTTGGACAGGGGGCGCGTACACTGAAGCTTTCTTT.

This clonotype was picked up a small number of times. The chain uses TRBV12-3 or TRBV12-4 and TRBJ1-1; weak D call: TRBD1 (5 bases). V was clipped by 1 base and J by 8 bases, with 11 bases between them. CDR3 length: 13 residues. The CDR3 loop reads CASSLGGPDEAFF. The DNA for the CDR3 is TGTGCCAGCAGTTTAGGGGGCCCGGACGAAGCTTTCTTT.

The rearrangement joins TRBV7-9 to TRBJ1-1, with D unclear. The germline V and J ends were trimmed by 2 bases and 1 base, with 8 bases remaining between them. Germline CDR1 and CDR2: SEHNR and FQNEAQ (reference sequence). The CDR3 totals 14 residues. The CDR3 DNA is TGTGCCAGCAGCTTACTCCAAGAGAACACTGAAGCTTTCTTT. This encodes CASSLLQENTEAFF.

Many counts were recorded for this clonotype. The genes are TRBV4-2 and TRBJ2-1, with a tentative D call TRBD1 (5 bases). The germline V gene encodes CDR1 LGHNA and CDR2 YNFKEQ. The CDR3 covers 17 residues. V was pared by 0 bases and J by 3 bases, with 15 bases between. The CDR3 sequence: CASSQEFNRRNYNEQFF. The CDR3 coding sequence is TGTGCCAGCAGCCAAGAATTTAACAGGAGAAACTACAATGAGCAGTTCTTC.

The chain combines TRBV15 with TRBJ2-3; D is uncertain. This CDR3 comprises 15 residues. V lost 0 bases, J lost 4 bases, and 11 bases lay in between. CDR1 and CDR2 (germline): LNHNV, YYDKDF (reference sequence). The CDR3 region is CATSRDSIGADTQYF. CDR3 nucleotides: TGTGCCACCAGCAGAGATTCTATTGGGGCAGATACGCAGTATTTT.

This sequence joins TRBV11-1 and TRBJ2-3; D is uncertain. Per germline, CDR1 SGHAT and CDR2 FQDESV (reference sequence). This CDR3 has 14 amino acids. V shed 1 base and J shed 4 bases, with 9 bases lying between them. This CDR3 is CASSLGRRADTQYF. The DNA of the CDR3 is TGTGCCAGCAGCTTAGGTCGACGTGCAGATACGCAGTATTTT.

This clonotype was seen only a few times. The chain links TRBV10-3 to TRBJ1-1; D possibly corresponds to TRBD1 (5 bases). Germline CDR1 is ENHRY and CDR2 is SYGVKD. The CDR3 contains 11 residues. The DNA for the CDR3 is TGTCCCTGGAAGGTATCGAGGGGAGCTTTCTTT. It yields the protein CPWKVSRGAFF.

This clonotype has only a few counts. V usage is TRBV6-2 or TRBV6-3 and J usage is TRBJ2-1; 11 nucleotides match TRBD2. The CDR3 contains 17 residues. CDR1 and CDR2 (germline): MNHEY, SVGEGT. V dropped 4 bases and J dropped 9; count of bases not matched to a gene: 14. CDR3 sequence: CASSLGPGTSGRREQFF. The DNA of the CDR3 is TGTGCCAGCAGTTTGGGACCGGGAACTAGCGGGAGACGTGAGCAGTTCTTC.

The J gene is TRBJ2-3, the V gene TRBV29-1; D ambiguous. The CDR3 runs to 11 residues. Trimming pared 5 bases from V and 6 bases from J, leaving 9 bases between. Per the germline V gene, CDR1 is SQVTM and CDR2 is ANQGSEA. In DNA, the CDR3 is TGCAGCGTTACTTCTTGGGATACGCAGTATTTT. Translation: CSVTSWDTQYF.

This clonotype has a handful of counts. V usage is TRBV12-3 or TRBV12-4 and J usage is TRBJ2-4; 7 nucleotides line up with TRBD2. Unmatched junction bases numbered 9, after V lost 4 bases and J lost 0 bases. There are 17 residues in the CDR3. CDR3 sequence: CASSSLVAGIAKNIQYF. The CDR3 nucleotides read TGTGCCAGCAGTTCCCTAGTAGCGGGTATAGCCAAAAACATTCAGTACTTC.

The rearrangement uses TRBV24-1 and TRBJ1-6; no clear D. This CDR3 has 14 residues. Germline assignment: CDR1 KGHDR and CDR2 SFDVKD. V was trimmed by 2 bases and J by 4 bases, leaving 5 bases between them. Written as DNA, the CDR3 is TGTGCCACCAGTGATTCGACATATAATTCACCCCTCCACTTT. Translating it yields CATSDSTYNSPLHF.

CDR3 sequence: CASSLGLRAKNIQYF. In DNA, the CDR3 is TGCGCCAGCAGCTTAGGTCTCCGAGCCAAAAACATTCAGTACTTC. The rearrangement uses TRBV5-1 and TRBJ2-4; D gene ambiguous. This CDR3 is 15 amino acids long. Deletions cut 2 bases from V and 0 bases from J, with 9 bases between. From germline, CDR1 is SGHRS and CDR2 YFSETQ.

This clonotype was detected only a few times. The chain links TRBV24-1 to TRBJ1-5, with D perhaps TRBD1 (5 bases). Germline CDR1 and CDR2: KGHDR and SFDVKD. Trimming took 5 bases from V and 5 from J, leaving 9 bases between them. This CDR3 region has 13 residues. The DNA of the CDR3 is TGTGCCACCAGTGCGGCAGGGCATCAGCCCCAGCATTTT. Its protein product is CATSAAGHQPQHF.

This clonotype was observed a few times. This sequence joins TRBV29-1 and TRBJ2-3; D ambiguous. This CDR3 has 15 residues. Germline V gene data show CDR1 as SQVTM and CDR2 as ANQGSEA. V was pared by 6 bases and J by 2 bases, with 18 bases between. CDR3 nucleotide sequence: TGCAGCGTGGACGAGACGGTGCGGCACACAGATACGCAGTATTTT. Translated, it gives CSVDETVRHTDTQYF.

The V gene is TRBV12-3 or TRBV12-4, the J gene TRBJ1-1, with 10 bases lining up with TRBD1. The V gene end was trimmed by 4 bases and the J gene end by 6 bases; junction bases not matched to a gene: 8. This CDR3 has 15 amino acids. CDR3 residues: CASSSRTGGVPEAFF. Here the CDR3 DNA reads TGTGCCAGCAGTTCGCGGACAGGGGGAGTCCCTGAAGCTTTCTTT.

This clonotype was picked up a small number of times. J is TRBJ2-3 and V is TRBV2; possibly TRBD1 for D (7 bases). CDR3 length equals 15 residues. Trimming took off 6 bases at V and 6 bases at J, with 19 bases between the two ends. Per the germline V gene, CDR1 is SNHLY and CDR2 is FYNNEI. The CDR3 coding sequence is TGTGCCAGCAGCATCGAGACAGGGAGCGGGGATACGCAGTATTTT. It yields the protein CASSIETGSGDTQYF.

The chain combines TRBV24-1 with TRBJ2-7, with unresolved D. The germline V and J ends were trimmed by 4 bases and 0 bases, with 3 bases remaining between them. CDR1 and CDR2 from the germline V gene are KGHDR and SFDVKD. CDR3 length: 12 residues. CDR3 in DNA: TGTGCCACCAGTGACGGCTCCTACGAGCAGTACTTC. Amino acid sequence: CATSDGSYEQYF.

This clonotype was recorded a few times. This chain joins TRBV5-6 and TRBJ2-1; D gene unclear. The CDR3 is made up of 16 amino acids. In germline, CDR1 is SGHDT, CDR2 YYEEEE. With 0 bases removed from V and 0 bases from J, the gap between germline ends came to 10 bases. The CDR3 reads CASSLEAASSYNEQFF. The DNA of the CDR3 is TGTGCCAGCAGCTTGGAGGCGGCGAGCTCCTACAATGAGCAGTTCTTC.

The chain is built from TRBV7-9 and TRBJ1-1; a weak D match, TRBD1 (6 bases). The CDR3 is 14 amino acids. Trimming left V 1 base short and J 6 bases short, with 12 bases between. Germline loops: CDR1 SEHNR, CDR2 FQNEAQ (reference sequence). Written as DNA, the CDR3 is TGTGCCAGCAGCTTAGTTCAGGGGAGTTCTGAAGCTTTCTTT. As protein: CASSLVQGSSEAFF.

This clonotype was counted at least ten times. The chain couples TRBV20-1 to TRBJ2-1; TRBD2 is a possible D gene (7 bases). The CDR3 extends over 15 amino acids. From germline, CDR1 is DFQATT and CDR2 SNEGSKA (reference sequence). The V end was cut by 6 bases, the J end by 3 bases, with 18 bases between. The DNA for the CDR3 is TGCAGTGCCACTAAGGGGGGGGTCTACTACAATGAGCAGTTCTTC. This sequence encodes CSATKGGVYYNEQFF.

A few counts support this clonotype. J is TRBJ2-3 and V is TRBV7-8; perhaps D is TRBD1 or TRBD2 (6 bases each). Trimming removed 2 bases at V and 6 bases at J, with 12 bases between. Germline V lookup: CDR1 SGHVS, CDR2 FQNEAQ. This CDR3 spans 14 amino acids. DNA for the CDR3: TGTGCCAGCAGCTTATTTCGGGGGCCGGATACGCAGTATTTT. Protein product: CASSLFRGPDTQYF. The whole variable domain, filled in from reference TRBV7-8 and TRBJ2-3, reads GAGVSQSPRYKVAKRGQDVALRCDPISGHVSLFWYQQALGQGPEFLTYFQNEAQLDKSGLPSDRFFAERPEGSVSTLKIQRTQQEDSAVYLCASSLFRGPDTQYFGPGTRLTVL.

The V call is TRBV12-3 or TRBV12-4, the J call TRBJ1-2, with D possibly being TRBD1 (6 bases). The germline V and J ends were trimmed by 1 base and 5 bases, with 8 bases remaining between them. This CDR3 has 13 residues. The CDR3 DNA follows: TGTGCCAGCAGTTTAGAGGGGGTGTATGGCTACACCTTC. The encoded protein is CASSLEGVYGYTF.

In its sample, this clonotype was seen a few times. The chain uses TRBV3-1 and TRBJ2-7, with TRBD1 as a possible D gene (6 bases). Germline CDR1 LGHDT, CDR2 YNNKEL (reference sequence). The CDR3 is 13 residues long. V lost 5 bases, J lost 3 bases, and 11 bases lay in between. CDR3 in DNA: TGTGCCAGCAGCTCCCCAGGGGACTACGAGCAGTACTTC. Translating it yields CASSSPGDYEQYF.

This clonotype has ten or more counts. The gene calls are TRBV5-1 and TRBJ2-1; perhaps D is TRBD1 or TRBD2 (5 bases each). Per the germline V gene, CDR1 is SGHRS and CDR2 is YFSETQ. The CDR3 totals 16 residues. Trimming cost V 0 bases and J 8 bases, with 18 bases left between them. The DNA of the CDR3 is TGCGCCAGCAGCTTGGGAGGAGTCCGAGGGGCTCATGAGCAGTTCTTC. Protein: CASSLGGVRGAHEQFF.

The CDR3 protein is CSVEAGEVSYGYTF. The CDR3 DNA follows: TGCAGCGTTGAGGCGGGGGAAGTGAGCTATGGCTACACCTTC. The chain couples TRBV29-1 to TRBJ1-2; possibly TRBD1 for D (5 bases). V was shortened by 3 bases and J by 4 bases, with 15 bases between the two germline ends. Germline-derived CDR1 and CDR2 are SQVTM and ANQGSEA. The CDR3 spans 14 residues.